This T cell receptor (beta chain) originates from a study of identical twins. A universal primer site was added by template switching, and unique molecular identifiers were carried by the cDNA. TCRdb reprocessed the 5' RACE reads with MiXCR, giving one entry per CDR3 protein. Among around 1.7 million distinct CDR3 sequences listed, around 33% were seen once. This TCR came from a newborn girl in good health. The sequenced sample consisted of cord blood.

The DNA for the CDR3 is TGCGCCAGCAGCCAAGAGGGTTCGGCGAAAAAACTGTTTTTT. As protein: CASSQEGSAKKLFF. The chain couples TRBV4-1 to TRBJ1-4; the D is unclear. The germline V and J ends were trimmed by 0 bases and 9 bases, with 11 bases remaining between them. The CDR3 length is 14 residues. CDR1 and CDR2 (germline): MGHRA, YSYEKL.